This TCR beta chain originates from a study of T cells in Graves' hyperthyroidism and ophthalmopathy. V lost 5 bases and J lost 1, with 20 bases in between. The CDR3 is 17 residues long. The germline CDR1 and CDR2 sequences are SGHAT and FQDESV (reference sequence). General study points: Blood also showed most of the thyroid clonotypes that were expanded above 0.001. A 13 V-J signature model discriminated ophthalmopathy versus stable hyperthyroidism.

What was amplified from RNA transcripts were TCR beta CDR3 regions. The TCR CDR3 was amplified in a first-round RT-PCR using the HTBI primer set. One entry per CDR3 protein results from TCRdb running MiXCR on the multiplex PCR reads. This sample carries approximately 400,000 distinct CDR3 sequences, around 15% of them seen once, and the ten largest clones take around 19%. From more than 9 ml of fresh peripheral blood, PBMCs were isolated. There are a few counts of this clonotype. What it binds is unknown. Sample: blood. The clonotype comes from a woman in her thirties with Graves' ophthalmopathy. The chain combines TRBV11-1 with TRBJ1-1; D is possibly TRBD1 (5 bases). CDR3 sequence (DNA): TGTGCCAGCAGCCAACCGGGGCGGGGAAATTCGAACACTGAAGCTTTCTTT. Residues: CASSQPGRGNSNTEAFF.